This TCR beta chain was identified in a study of cytomegalovirus exposure and HLA in healthy donors. Overall study findings and caveats: In presence/absence analyses, roughly uniform sequencing depth across donors was assumed. Generally TCR sequences proved uncommon, though certain public TCRs appeared in numerous donors. Per a later analysis, HLA-associated TCR beta chains showed more clonal expansion than other, equally common TCR beta chains.

Comment on this clone: The target antigen is unknown.

The study ran its PCR with 60 Vbeta and 13 Jbeta primers. Data came from immunoSEQ multiplex PCR; TCRdb stores just in-frame clones and leaves some out. Among some 150,000 clones listed, roughly 70% were seen once. After removal of 5 bases from V and 8 bases from J, the junction contained 7 bases not matched to a gene. CDR1 and CDR2 (germline): SEHNR, FQNEAQ (reference sequence). This CDR3 spans 15 amino acids. Sequencing input: PBMCs. This TCR was sampled from a woman in her twenties or thirties in good health and CMV-seronegative. The J gene is TRBJ2-1, the V gene TRBV7-9, with 12 bases fitting TRBD2. In nucleotides, the CDR3 is TGTGCCAGCAGCCCCCTAGCGGGGGGGCACTATGAGCAGTTCTTC. Amino acid sequence: CASSPLAGGHYEQFF.